This T cell receptor (beta chain) was retrieved from a study of neurological immune-mediated disorders. Study results and caveats: HTLV-1-associated myelopathy had the most TCR clonal expansion, while multiple sclerosis had the least, a level that fell below healthy controls. Among expanded clones, no CDR3 amino acid sequences were shared across subjects, a pattern suggesting private repertoires in all groups.

Germline trimming cut 8 bases from V and 3 bases from J; bases unmatched to any gene: 7. Germline CDR1 and CDR2: SEHNR and FQNEAQ (reference sequence). This CDR3 contains 15 residues. TCRdb itself ran the 5' RACE reads through MiXCR, one entry per CDR3 protein. The data contain about 59,000 distinct CDR3 sequences, 9.5% to 15% of them singletons. This clonotype has just a few counts. The antigen is undetermined. The receptor was derived from a woman in her fifties or sixties with HTLV-1-associated myelopathy (HAM/TSP). The rearrangement links TRBV7-9 to TRBJ2-2, with 9 bases fitting TRBD2. Sequenced sample: PBMCs. The CDR3 loop reads CASRVAGADTGELFF. CDR3 nucleotides: TGTGCCAGCCGGGTAGCGGGAGCAGACACCGGGGAGCTGTTTTTT.